This TCR beta chain derives from a study of T cell responses to AZD1222 COVID-19 vaccine. Sequenced by immunoSEQ multiplex PCR; TCRdb stores in-frame clones only, minus some. The sample consists of 70,000 to 95,000 clones, roughly nine tenths of them appearing once. Germline V gives CDR1 LGHNA, CDR2 YSLEER. This CDR3 has 20 amino acids. Trimming at V came to 0 bases and at J to 7 bases, leaving 18 bases not matched to a gene. The starting material was peripheral blood, obtained on day 0 of MenACWY control vaccination. This clonotype was sampled from an adult in good health. The chain is built from TRBV4-3 and TRBJ2-3, with 11 bases matching TRBD2. CDR3 residues: CASSQDVSGGAVNTRNTQYF. DNA for the CDR3: TGCGCCAGCAGCCAAGATGTTAGCGGGGGGGCAGTTAATACTCGAAATACGCAGTATTTT.